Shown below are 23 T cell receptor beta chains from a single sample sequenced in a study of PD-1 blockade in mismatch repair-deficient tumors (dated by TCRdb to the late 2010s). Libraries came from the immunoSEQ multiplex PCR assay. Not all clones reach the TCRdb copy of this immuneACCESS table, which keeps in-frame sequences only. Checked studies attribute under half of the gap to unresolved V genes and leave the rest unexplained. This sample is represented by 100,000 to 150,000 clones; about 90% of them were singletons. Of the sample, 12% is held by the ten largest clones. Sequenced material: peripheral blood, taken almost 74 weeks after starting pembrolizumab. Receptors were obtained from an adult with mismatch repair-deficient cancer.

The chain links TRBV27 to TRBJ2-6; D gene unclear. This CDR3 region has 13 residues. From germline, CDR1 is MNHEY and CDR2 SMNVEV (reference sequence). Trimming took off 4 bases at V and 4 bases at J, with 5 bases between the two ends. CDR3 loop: CASSSAGANVLTF. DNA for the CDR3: TGTGCCAGCAGTTCCGCCGGGGCCAACGTCCTGACTTTC.

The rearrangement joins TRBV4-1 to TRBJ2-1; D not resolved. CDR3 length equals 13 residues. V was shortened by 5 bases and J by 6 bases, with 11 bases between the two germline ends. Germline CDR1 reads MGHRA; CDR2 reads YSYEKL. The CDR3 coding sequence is TGCGCCAGCAGCGGGCACCGTGGCAATGAGCAGTTCTTC. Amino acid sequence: CASSGHRGNEQFF.

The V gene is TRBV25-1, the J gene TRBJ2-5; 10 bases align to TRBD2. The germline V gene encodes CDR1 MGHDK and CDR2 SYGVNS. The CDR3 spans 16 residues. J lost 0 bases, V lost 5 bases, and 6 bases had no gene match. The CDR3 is CASSRTSGGYQETQYF. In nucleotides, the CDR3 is TGTGCCAGCAGTCGGACTAGCGGAGGGTACCAAGAGACCCAGTACTTC.

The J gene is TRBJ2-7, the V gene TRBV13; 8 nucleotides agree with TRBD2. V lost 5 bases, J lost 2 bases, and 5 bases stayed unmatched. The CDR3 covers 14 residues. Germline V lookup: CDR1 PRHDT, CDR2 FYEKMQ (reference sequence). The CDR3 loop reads CASSLRLAPYEQYF. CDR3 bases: TGTGCCAGCAGCCTCCGACTAGCGCCCTACGAGCAGTACTTC.

CDR3 coding DNA: TGCAGCGGCAGGGTCCGTGCGACTGAAGCTTTCTTT. Translation: CSGRVRATEAFF. The chain joins TRBV29-1 to TRBJ1-1; TRBD1 might be the D (5 bases). V was pared by 7 bases and J by 5 bases, with 14 bases between. The CDR3 extends over 12 amino acids. Germline CDR1 SQVTM, CDR2 ANQGSEA.

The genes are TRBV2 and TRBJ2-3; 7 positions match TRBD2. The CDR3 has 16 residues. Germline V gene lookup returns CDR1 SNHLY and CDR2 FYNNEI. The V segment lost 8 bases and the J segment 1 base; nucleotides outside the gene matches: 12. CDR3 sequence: CASLWERAGGTDTQYF. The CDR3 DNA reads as TGTGCCAGCCTTTGGGAAAGGGCGGGAGGCACAGATACGCAGTATTTT.

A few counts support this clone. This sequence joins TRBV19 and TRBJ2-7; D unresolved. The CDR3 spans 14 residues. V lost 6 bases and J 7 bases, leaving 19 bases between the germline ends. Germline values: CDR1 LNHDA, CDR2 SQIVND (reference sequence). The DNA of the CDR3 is TGTGCCAGTAGCCCACCCCTGTCTGTAGGGGAGCAGTACTTC. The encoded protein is CASSPPLSVGEQYF.

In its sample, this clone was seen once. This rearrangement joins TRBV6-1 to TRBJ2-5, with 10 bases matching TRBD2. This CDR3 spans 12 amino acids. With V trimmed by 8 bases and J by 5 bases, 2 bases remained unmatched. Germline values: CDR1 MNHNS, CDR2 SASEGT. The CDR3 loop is CASSGLAETQYF. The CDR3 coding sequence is TGTGCCAGCTCGGGACTAGCGGAGACCCAGTACTTC.

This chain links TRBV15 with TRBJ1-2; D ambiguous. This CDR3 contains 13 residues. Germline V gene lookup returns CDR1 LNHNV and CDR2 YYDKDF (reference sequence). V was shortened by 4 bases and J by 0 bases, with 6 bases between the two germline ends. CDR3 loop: CATSIIANYGYTF. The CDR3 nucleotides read TGTGCCACCAGCATAATAGCTAACTATGGCTACACCTTC.

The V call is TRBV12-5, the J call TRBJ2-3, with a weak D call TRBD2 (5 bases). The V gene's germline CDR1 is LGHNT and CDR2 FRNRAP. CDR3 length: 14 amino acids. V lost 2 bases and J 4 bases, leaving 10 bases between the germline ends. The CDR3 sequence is CASGLPKGADTQYF. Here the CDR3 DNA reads TGTGCTAGTGGTTTGCCCAAGGGAGCAGATACGCAGTATTTT. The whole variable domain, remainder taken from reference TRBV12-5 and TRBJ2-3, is DARVTQTPRHKVTEMGQEVTMRCQPILGHNTVFWYRQTMMQGLELLAYFRNRAPLDDSGMPKDRFSAEMPDATLATLKIQPSEPRDSAVYFCASGLPKGADTQYFGPGTRLTVL.

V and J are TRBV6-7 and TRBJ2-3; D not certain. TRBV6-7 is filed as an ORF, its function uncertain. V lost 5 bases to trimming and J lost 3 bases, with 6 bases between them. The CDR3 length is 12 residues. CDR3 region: CASSGNTDTQYF. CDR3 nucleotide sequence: TGTGCCAGCAGTGGCAATACAGATACGCAGTATTTT.

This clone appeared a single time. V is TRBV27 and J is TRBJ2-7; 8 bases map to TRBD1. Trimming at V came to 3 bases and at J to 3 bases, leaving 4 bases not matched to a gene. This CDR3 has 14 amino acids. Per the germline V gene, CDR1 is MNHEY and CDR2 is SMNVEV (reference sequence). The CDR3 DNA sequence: TGTGCCAGCAGTTTTTCAGGACAGGGCTACGAGCAGTACTTC. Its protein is CASSFSGQGYEQYF.

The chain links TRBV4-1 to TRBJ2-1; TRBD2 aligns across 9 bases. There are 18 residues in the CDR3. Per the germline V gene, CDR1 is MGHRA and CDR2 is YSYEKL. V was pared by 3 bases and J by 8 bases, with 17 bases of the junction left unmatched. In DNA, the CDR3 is TGCGCCAGCAGCCAGTTAGTGTTCCTAGCGGGAAAGGTGGATGAGCAGTTCTTC. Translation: CASSQLVFLAGKVDEQFF.

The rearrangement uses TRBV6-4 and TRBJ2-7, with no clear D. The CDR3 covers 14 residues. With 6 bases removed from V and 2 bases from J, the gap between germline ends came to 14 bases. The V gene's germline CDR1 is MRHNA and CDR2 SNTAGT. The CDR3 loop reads CASRTGSRTYEQYF. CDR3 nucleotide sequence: TGTGCCAGCAGGACCGGAAGCAGGACCTACGAGCAGTACTTC.

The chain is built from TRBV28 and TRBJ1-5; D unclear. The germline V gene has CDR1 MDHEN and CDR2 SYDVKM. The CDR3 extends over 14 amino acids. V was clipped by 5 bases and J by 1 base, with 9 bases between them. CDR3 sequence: CASSREASNQPQHF. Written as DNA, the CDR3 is TGTGCCAGCAGTCGGGAGGCGAGCAATCAGCCCCAGCATTTT.

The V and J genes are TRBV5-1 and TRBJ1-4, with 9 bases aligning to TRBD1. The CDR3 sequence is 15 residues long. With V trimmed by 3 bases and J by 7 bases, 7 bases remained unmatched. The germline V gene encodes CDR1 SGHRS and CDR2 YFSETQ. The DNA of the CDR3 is TGCGCCAGCAGCTCGGGACAGGGCGCGGGTGAAAAACTGTTTTTT. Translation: CASSSGQGAGEKLFF.

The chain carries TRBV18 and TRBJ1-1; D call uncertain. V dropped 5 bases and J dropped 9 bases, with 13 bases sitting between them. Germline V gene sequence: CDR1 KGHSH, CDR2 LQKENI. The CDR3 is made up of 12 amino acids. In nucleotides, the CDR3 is TGTGCCAGCTCATACGACGCGTGGAAAGCTTTCTTT. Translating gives CASSYDAWKAFF.

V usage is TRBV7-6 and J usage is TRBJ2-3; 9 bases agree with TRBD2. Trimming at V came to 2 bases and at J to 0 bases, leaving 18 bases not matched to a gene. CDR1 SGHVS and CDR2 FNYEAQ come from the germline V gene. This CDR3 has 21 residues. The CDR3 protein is CASSLTGTSPDTPTSTDTQYF. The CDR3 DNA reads TGTGCCAGCAGCTTAACCGGGACTAGCCCTGATACGCCTACTAGCACAGATACGCAGTATTTT. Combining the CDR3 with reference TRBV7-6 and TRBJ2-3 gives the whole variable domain GAGVSQSPRYKVTKRGQDVALRCDPISGHVSLYWYRQALGQGPEFLTYFNYEAQQDKSGLPNDRFSAERPEGSISTLTIQRTEQRDSAMYRCASSLTGTSPDTPTSTDTQYFGPGTRLTVL.

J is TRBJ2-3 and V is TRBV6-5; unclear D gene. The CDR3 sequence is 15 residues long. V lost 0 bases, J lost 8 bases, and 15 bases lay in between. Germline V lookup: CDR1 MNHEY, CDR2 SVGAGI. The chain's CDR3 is CASSYSNLGKGTQYF. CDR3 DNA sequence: TGTGCCAGCAGTTACTCGAATCTGGGTAAGGGTACGCAGTATTTT.

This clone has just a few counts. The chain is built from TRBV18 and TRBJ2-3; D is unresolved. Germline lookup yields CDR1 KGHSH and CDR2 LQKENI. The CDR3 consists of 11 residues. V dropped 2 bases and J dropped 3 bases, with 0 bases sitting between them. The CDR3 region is CASSPTDTQYF. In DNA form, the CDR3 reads TGTGCCAGCTCACCAACAGATACGCAGTATTTT.

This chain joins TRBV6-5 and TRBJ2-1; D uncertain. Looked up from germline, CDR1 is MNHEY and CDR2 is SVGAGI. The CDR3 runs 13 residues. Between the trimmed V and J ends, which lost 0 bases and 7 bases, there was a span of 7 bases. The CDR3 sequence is CASSYSIANEQFF. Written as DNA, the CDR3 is TGTGCCAGCAGTTACTCTATCGCGAATGAGCAGTTCTTC.

The CDR3 loop reads CASSYLGNEQYF. For the CDR3, the DNA is TGTGCCAGCAGTTATCTCGGTAACGAGCAGTACTTC. V gene TRBV28 combines with J gene TRBJ2-7; D gene ambiguous. CDR1 MDHEN and CDR2 SYDVKM come from the germline V gene. Trimming stripped 4 bases from V and 5 bases from J, with 9 bases between. The CDR3 contains 12 residues.

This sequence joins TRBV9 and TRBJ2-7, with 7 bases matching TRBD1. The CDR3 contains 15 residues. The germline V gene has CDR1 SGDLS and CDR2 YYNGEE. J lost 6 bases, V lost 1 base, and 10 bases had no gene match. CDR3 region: CASSVRDSLEGEQYF. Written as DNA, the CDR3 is TGTGCCAGCAGCGTACGGGACAGTCTCGAAGGCGAGCAGTACTTC. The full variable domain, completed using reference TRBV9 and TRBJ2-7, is DSGVTQTPKHLITATGQRVTLRCSPRSGDLSVYWYQQSLDQGLQFLIQYYNGEERAKGNILERFSAQQFPDLHSELNLSSLELGDSALYFCASSVRDSLEGEQYFGPGTRLTVT.